Listed below are T cell receptor beta chains from one sample, sequenced in a study of T cells in Graves' hyperthyroidism and ophthalmopathy. Each CDR3 protein is one row after TCRdb ran MiXCR on the multiplex PCR reads. Counted here are over 400,000 distinct CDR3 sequences, roughly 14% occurring once; the ten biggest clones make up over 10%. The sequencing sample was made of blood. Receptor source: a man aged 18 to 35 with Graves' ophthalmopathy. CDR3s include the opening cysteine and the closing phenylalanine or tryptophan. D genes are given only for firm matches. The listing skips clone size in some rows; elsewhere it reads once, few, many or a size class.

J gene | clone size | D gene | V gene | CDR3 protein | CDR3 DNA
TRBJ2-3 | few | TRBD1 | TRBV9 | CASTRQGGGLASDTQYF | TGTGCCAGCACCCGACAGGGGGGGGGGCTAGCCTCCGATACGCAGTATTTT
TRBJ2-3 | many | NA | TRBV7-9 | CASSLGADSTDTQYF | TGTGCCAGCAGCTTAGGGGCAGATAGCACAGATACGCAGTATTTT
TRBJ2-1 | many | TRBD1 | TRBV5-1 | CASSLETGGFYNEQFF | TGCGCCAGCAGCTTGGAGACAGGGGGCTTCTACAATGAGCAGTTCTTC
TRBJ2-5 | many | TRBD1 | TRBV6-1 | CASSEAQDRASETQYF | TGTGCCAGCAGTGAAGCCCAGGACAGGGCATCAGAGACCCAGTACTTC
TRBJ1-1 | NA | NA | TRBV9 | CASSVVDPSRRAFF | TGTGCCAGCAGCGTAGTAGACCCCTCCAGGAGGGCTTTCTTT
TRBJ1-1 | many | TRBD1 | TRBV30 | CAWRRTGGTEAFF | TGTGCCTGGAGACGAACAGGGGGCACTGAAGCTTTCTTT
TRBJ2-3 | many | NA | TRBV11-3 | CASEGVYTDTQYF | TGTGCCAGCGAGGGGGTGTACACAGATACGCAGTATTTT
TRBJ1-5 | few | NA | TRBV20-1 | CSARPGDSNQPQHF | TGCAGTGCTAGACCCGGGGATAGCAATCAGCCCCAGCATTTT
TRBJ2-3 | many | NA | TRBV30 | CAWSFADTQYF | TGTGCCTGGAGTTTCGCAGATACGCAGTATTTT
TRBJ2-3 | NA | NA | TRBV19 | CASSIRFATDTQYF | TGTGCCAGTAGTATTAGGTTTGCGACAGATACGCAGTATTTT
TRBJ1-2 | many | TRBD1 | TRBV6-2/TRBV6-3 | CASNPTGGYYGYTF | TGTGCCAGCAACCCGACAGGGGGCTACTATGGCTACACCTTC
TRBJ1-5 | NA | TRBD1 | TRBV12-3/TRBV12-4 | CAIRPRTGDQPQHF | TGTGCCATCAGACCCAGGACAGGGGATCAGCCCCAGCATTTT
TRBJ2-2 | NA | TRBD2 | TRBV5-1 | CASSPGTSGSTGELFF | TGCGCCAGCAGCCCAGGGACTAGCGGGAGTACCGGGGAGCTGTTTTTT
TRBJ2-7 | many | TRBD2 | TRBV5-1 | CASSFLASGSTYEQYF | TGCGCCAGCAGCTTTCTGGCTAGCGGGTCAACCTACGAGCAGTACTTC
TRBJ2-3 | many | NA | TRBV7-2 | CASSYGDQDTQYF | TGTGCCAGCAGCTACGGAGACCAGGATACGCAGTATTTT
TRBJ1-5 | many | NA | TRBV20-1 | CSASNRGGNQPQHF | TGCAGTGCAAGTAATAGGGGGGGCAATCAGCCCCAGCATTTT
TRBJ2-1 | many | NA | TRBV11-2 | CASSARLVMGLNEQFF | TGTGCCAGCAGCGCCCGACTAGTTATGGGTCTCAATGAGCAGTTCTTC
TRBJ2-1 | NA | TRBD1 | TRBV12-3/TRBV12-4 | CASTKTPGQGAYEQFF | TGTGCCAGCACCAAAACCCCCGGACAGGGGGCATATGAGCAGTTCTTC
TRBJ2-1 | many | TRBD2 | TRBV20-1 | CSARATSQSYNEQFF | TGCAGTGCTAGAGCGACTAGCCAGTCCTACAATGAGCAGTTCTTC
TRBJ2-7 | NA | NA | TRBV5-4 | CASSRVRAGEQYF | TGTGCCAGCAGCCGAGTTAGGGCGGGCGAGCAGTACTTC
TRBJ2-1 | NA | TRBD2 | TRBV11-2 | CASSLPVAPSGSRHNEQFF | TGTGCCAGCAGCTTACCAGTGGCCCCTAGCGGGAGCCGACACAATGAGCAGTTCTTC
TRBJ1-6 | NA | TRBD1 | TRBV7-9 | CASSSQHGDRGSPLHF | TGTGCCAGCAGCTCACAACACGGAGACAGGGGGTCACCCCTCCACTTT
TRBJ2-1 | few | TRBD2 | TRBV15 | CATSPSGGNNEQFF | TGTGCCACCAGCCCTAGCGGGGGGAACAATGAGCAGTTCTTC
TRBJ2-5 | few | NA | TRBV25-1 | CASSELDLAKQETQYF | TGTGCCAGCAGTGAATTGGATTTAGCCAAACAAGAGACCCAGTACTTC
TRBJ2-7 | NA | TRBD1 | TRBV19 | CASSPGQGSHYEQYF | TGTGCCAGTAGTCCGGGACAGGGGTCCCACTACGAGCAGTACTTC
TRBJ1-1 | many | NA | TRBV20-1 | CSAPGEGQEAFF | TGCAGTGCACCGGGGGAGGGTCAGGAAGCTTTCTTT
TRBJ2-5 | many | TRBD1 | TRBV29-1 | CSVQGAGETQYF | TGCAGCGTTCAGGGGGCAGGAGAGACCCAGTACTTC
TRBJ1-2 | once | TRBD1 | TRBV30 | CAWSVVGGDGYTF | TGTGCCTGGAGTGTTGTAGGGGGCGATGGCTACACCTTC
TRBJ2-4 | many | NA | TRBV20-1 | CSAPTTRVGNIQYF | TGCAGTGCCCCCACGACGAGGGTAGGAAACATTCAGTACTTC
TRBJ2-3 | NA | NA | TRBV7-9 | CASRLALTDTQYF | TGTGCCAGCAGGCTGGCCTTGACGGATACGCAGTATTTT
TRBJ1-1 | many | TRBD1 | TRBV20-1 | CSARDLGGQGGTEAFF | TGCAGTGCTAGAGATTTGGGAGGACAGGGAGGCACTGAAGCTTTCTTT
TRBJ1-1 | few | TRBD1 | TRBV5-6 | CASAGDGTGVGWTEAFF | TGTGCCAGCGCAGGGGATGGGACAGGGGTTGGATGGACTGAAGCTTTCTTT
TRBJ2-7 | many | NA | TRBV7-2 | CASSRDQSYEQYF | TGTGCCAGCAGCCGGGACCAGTCCTACGAGCAGTACTTC
TRBJ1-6 | NA | TRBD1 | TRBV5-1 | CASSQGTGGSPLHF | TGCGCCAGCAGCCAAGGGACAGGCGGTTCACCCCTCCACTTT
TRBJ1-5 | NA | NA | TRBV7-9 | CASVGTGNQPQHF | TGTGCCAGCGTAGGGACGGGGAATCAGCCCCAGCATTTT
TRBJ2-7 | many | TRBD1 | TRBV27 | CASRRRTGGSEQYF | TGTGCCAGCAGAAGAAGGACAGGGGGCTCCGAGCAGTACTTC
TRBJ2-1 | few | NA | TRBV29-1 | CSVGGEQFF | TGCAGCGTTGGAGGTGAGCAGTTCTTC
TRBJ2-7 | many | NA | TRBV19 | CASSIGSGGEQYF | TGTGCCAGTAGTATAGGGTCGGGCGGTGAGCAGTACTTC